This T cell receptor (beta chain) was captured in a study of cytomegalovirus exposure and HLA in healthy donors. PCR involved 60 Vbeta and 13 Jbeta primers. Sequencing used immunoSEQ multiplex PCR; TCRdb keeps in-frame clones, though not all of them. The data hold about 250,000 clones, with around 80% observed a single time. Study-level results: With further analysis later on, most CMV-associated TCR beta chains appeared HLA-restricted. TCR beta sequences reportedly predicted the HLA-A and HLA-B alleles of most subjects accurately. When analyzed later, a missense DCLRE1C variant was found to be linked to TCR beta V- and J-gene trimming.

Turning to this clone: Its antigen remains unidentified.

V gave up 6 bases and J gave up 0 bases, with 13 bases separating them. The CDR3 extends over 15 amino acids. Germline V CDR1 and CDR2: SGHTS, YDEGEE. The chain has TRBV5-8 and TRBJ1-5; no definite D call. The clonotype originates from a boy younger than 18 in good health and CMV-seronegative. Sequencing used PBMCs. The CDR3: CASTEDGNSNQPQHF. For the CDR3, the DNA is TGTGCCAGCACCGAGGACGGGAATAGCAATCAGCCCCAGCATTTT.